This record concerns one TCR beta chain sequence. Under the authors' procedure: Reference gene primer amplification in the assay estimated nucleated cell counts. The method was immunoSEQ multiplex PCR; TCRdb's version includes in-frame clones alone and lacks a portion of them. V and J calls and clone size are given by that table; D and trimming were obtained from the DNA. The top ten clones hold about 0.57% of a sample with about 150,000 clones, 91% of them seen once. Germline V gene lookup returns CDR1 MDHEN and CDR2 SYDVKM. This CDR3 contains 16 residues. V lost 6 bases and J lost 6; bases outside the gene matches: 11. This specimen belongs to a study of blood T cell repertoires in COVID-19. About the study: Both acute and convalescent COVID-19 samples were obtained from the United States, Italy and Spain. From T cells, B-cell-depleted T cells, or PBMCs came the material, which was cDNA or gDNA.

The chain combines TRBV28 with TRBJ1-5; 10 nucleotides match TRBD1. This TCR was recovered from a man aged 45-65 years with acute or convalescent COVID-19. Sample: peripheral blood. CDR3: CASRPSGTGATQPQHF. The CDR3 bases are TGTGCCAGCAGACCTTCCGGGACAGGGGCAACTCAGCCCCAGCATTTT. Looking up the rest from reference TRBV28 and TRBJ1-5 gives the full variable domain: DVKVTQSSRYLVKRTGEKVFLECVQDMDHENMFWYRQDPGLGLRLIYFSYDVKMKEKGDIPEGYSVSREKKERFSLILESASTNQTSMYLCASRPSGTGATQPQHFGDGTRLSIL.